This T cell receptor beta chain comes out of a study of graft-versus-host responses after intestinal transplantation. Across the study: All recipients were given anti-thymocyte globulin induction, and tacrolimus and steroids were then administered for about three years. Findings of the study overall: Recipient marrow showed GvH clones, some seen first in ileum or blood.

Method: immunoSEQ multiplex PCR; TCRdb's copy keeps in-frame clones and lacks some. The sample holds approximately 74,000 clones; about nine tenths are singletons and the top ten take over 0.55%. A note on this clone: Its antigen is currently unknown.

This CDR3 has 14 amino acids. Per the germline V gene, CDR1 is MDHEN and CDR2 is SYDVKM. V lost 4 bases, J lost 8 bases, and 5 bases stayed unmatched. The TCR comes from a human patient who received an intestinal transplant, so some T cells may come from the graft donor. Material: PBMCs, obtained 98 days after intestinal transplantation. The rearrangement links TRBV28 to TRBJ2-2, with 9 bases that match TRBD1. In DNA form, the CDR3 reads TGTGCCAGCAGTTCCCCTGGACAGGGGGGGGAGCTGTTTTTT. This sequence encodes CASSSPGQGGELFF. Combining the CDR3 with reference TRBV28 and TRBJ2-2 gives the whole variable domain DVKVTQSSRYLVKRTGEKVFLECVQDMDHENMFWYRQDPGLGLRLIYFSYDVKMKEKGDIPEGYSVSREKKERFSLILESASTNQTSMYLCASSSPGQGGELFFGEGSRLTVL.